This T cell receptor beta chain was captured in a study of post-analysis software for immune sequencing data. Study-level background: The courses of disease that were included comprised relapsing-remitting, secondary progressive and progressive-relapsing multiple sclerosis. Broader study findings: Patients showed TRBV5-6, TRBV5-1 and TRBV20-1 among roughly five TRBV segments more frequent than in controls. Normalized Chao1 diversity was significantly reduced in patients versus controls.

This CDR3 region has 16 residues. CDR1 is SEHNR, CDR2 FQNEAQ, per germline (reference sequence). V lost 5 bases and J lost 0; bases outside the gene matches: 7. The library was made from cDNA and included unique molecular identifiers. TCRdb used MiXCR to reprocess the PCR reads, holding one entry per CDR3 protein. Of hundreds of thousands of distinct CDR3 sequences in the sample, roughly 50% were seen once. Concerning this clonotype itself: Antigen: not known.

The rearrangement joins TRBV7-9 to TRBJ2-1; 7 bases fit TRBD2. Sequenced input: blood. The origin of this receptor is a girl aged 5 to 17 with multiple sclerosis. CDR3 residues: CASSPLAARSYNEQFF. DNA of the CDR3: TGTGCCAGCAGCCCTCTAGCGGCCCGCTCCTACAATGAGCAGTTCTTC.